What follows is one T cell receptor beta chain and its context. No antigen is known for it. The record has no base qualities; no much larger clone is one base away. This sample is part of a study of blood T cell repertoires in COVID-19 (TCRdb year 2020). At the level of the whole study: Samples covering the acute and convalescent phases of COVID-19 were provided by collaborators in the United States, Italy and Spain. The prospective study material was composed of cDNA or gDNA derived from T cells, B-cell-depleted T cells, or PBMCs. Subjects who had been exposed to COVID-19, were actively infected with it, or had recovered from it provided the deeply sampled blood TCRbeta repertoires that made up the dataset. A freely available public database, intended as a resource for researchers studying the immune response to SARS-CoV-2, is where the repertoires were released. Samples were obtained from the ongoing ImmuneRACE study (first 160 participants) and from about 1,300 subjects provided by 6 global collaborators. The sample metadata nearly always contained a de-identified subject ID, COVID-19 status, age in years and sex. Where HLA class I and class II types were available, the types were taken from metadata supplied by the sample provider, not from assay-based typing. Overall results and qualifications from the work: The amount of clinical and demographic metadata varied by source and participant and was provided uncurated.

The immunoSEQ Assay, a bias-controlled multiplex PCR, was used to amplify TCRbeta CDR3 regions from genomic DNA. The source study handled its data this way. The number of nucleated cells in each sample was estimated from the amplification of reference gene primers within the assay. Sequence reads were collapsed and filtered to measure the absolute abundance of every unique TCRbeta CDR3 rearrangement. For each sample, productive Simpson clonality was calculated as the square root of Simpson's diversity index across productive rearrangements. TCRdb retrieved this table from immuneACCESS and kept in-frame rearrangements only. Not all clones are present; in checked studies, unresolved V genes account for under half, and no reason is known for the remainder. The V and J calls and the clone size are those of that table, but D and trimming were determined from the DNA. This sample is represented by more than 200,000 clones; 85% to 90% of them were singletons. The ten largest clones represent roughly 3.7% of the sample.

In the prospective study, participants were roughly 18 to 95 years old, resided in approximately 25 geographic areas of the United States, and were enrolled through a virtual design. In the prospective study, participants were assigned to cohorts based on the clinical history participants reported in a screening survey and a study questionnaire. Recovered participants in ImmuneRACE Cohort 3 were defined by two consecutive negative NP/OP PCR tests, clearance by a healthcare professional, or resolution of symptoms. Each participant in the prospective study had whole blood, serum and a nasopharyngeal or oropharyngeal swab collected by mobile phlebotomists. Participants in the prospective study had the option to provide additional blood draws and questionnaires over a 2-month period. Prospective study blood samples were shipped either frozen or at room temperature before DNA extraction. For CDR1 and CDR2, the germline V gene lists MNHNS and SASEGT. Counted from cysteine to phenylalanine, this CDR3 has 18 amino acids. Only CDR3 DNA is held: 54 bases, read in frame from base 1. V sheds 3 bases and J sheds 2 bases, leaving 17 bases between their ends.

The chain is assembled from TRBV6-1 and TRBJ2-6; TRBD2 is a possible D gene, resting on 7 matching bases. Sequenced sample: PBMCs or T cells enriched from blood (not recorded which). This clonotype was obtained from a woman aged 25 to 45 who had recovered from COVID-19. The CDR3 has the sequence CASSDPGGRRAGANVLTF. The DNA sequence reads TGTGCCAGCAGTGACCCCGGGGGGCGAAGGGCTGGGGCCAACGTCCTGACTTTC.